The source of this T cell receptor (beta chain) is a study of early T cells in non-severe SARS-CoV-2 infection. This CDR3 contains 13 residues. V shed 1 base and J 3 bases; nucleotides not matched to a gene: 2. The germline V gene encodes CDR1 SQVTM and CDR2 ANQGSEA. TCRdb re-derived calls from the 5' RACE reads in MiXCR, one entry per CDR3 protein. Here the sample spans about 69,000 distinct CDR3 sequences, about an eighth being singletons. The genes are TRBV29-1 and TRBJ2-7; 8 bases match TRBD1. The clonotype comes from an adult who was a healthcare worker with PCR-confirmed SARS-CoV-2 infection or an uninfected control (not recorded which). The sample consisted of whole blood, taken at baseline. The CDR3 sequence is CSVEGQGHYEQYF. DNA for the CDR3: TGCAGCGTTGAAGGACAGGGGCACTACGAGCAGTACTTC.